This T cell receptor beta chain comes out of a study of CXCR3-negative and CXCR3-positive naive CD8 T cells. The TRB cDNA libraries were prepared by 5' RACE with UMI labels. From the 5' RACE reads, TCRdb lists one entry per CDR3 protein and no DNA. In total, the table holds around 160,000 distinct CDR3 sequences. CDR1 and CDR2 from the germline V gene are SSHAT and FNYEAQ (reference sequence). The CDR3 is made up of 13 amino acids. As to this clonotype: The target antigen is unknown.

Study-level points and caveats: CXCR3-positive naive cells had TRB CDR3s that were more hydrophobic than CXCR3-negative naive cells had.

The TCR comes from a human donor in good health. Some clones in this sample may be carry-over from other donors' samples. This chain connects TRBV7-7 to TRBJ2-3; TCRdb outputs TRBD2, but without DNA this stays unchecked. Sequencing input: naive CXCR3+ CD8+ T cells from blood. Subset here: CD45RO-CCR7+CD27+CD95- naive CD8+ T cells expressing CXCR3 (TNR3+). The CDR3 here is CASSLIPPDTQYF.